This T cell receptor beta chain was recovered during a study of T-cell reconstitution after alpha-beta-depleted transplantation in children. The CDR3 has 15 amino acids. Trimming cost V 4 bases and J 4 bases; bases outside gene matches: 7. Germline V gene sequence: CDR1 MNHEY, CDR2 SVGAGI. Preparation of the TCRbeta library used unique molecular identifiers. TCRdb fed the PCR reads into MiXCR, producing one record per CDR3 protein. The table lists 200,000 to 250,000 distinct CDR3 sequences, 9.7% of them singletons, with about 5.4% in the top ten. Sample: PBMCs from the stem cell graft donor, taken from the stem cell graft. This sequence joins TRBV6-5 and TRBJ1-2, with 9 bases that match TRBD1. The receptor comes from a human donor who donated a stem cell graft to a child with SCID. This CDR3 is CASSWGQGGAYGYTF. CDR3 bases: TGTGCCAGCAGTTGGGGACAGGGTGGGGCCTATGGCTACACCTTC.